Following are 4 T cell receptor beta chains from one sample sequenced in a study of T cell repertoires in cytomegalovirus infection. TCRdb itself ran the reads through MiXCR, one entry per CDR3 protein. Here the sample spans 200,000 to 250,000 distinct CDR3 sequences, 12% being singletons. Sequencing was carried out using PBMCs. The receptor set was obtained from a human donor in good health (CMV status not recorded). Some clones in this sample may be carry-over from other donors' samples.

This clonotype was found many times. This chain uses TRBV7-2 with TRBJ1-2; 9 nucleotides agree with TRBD1. The CDR3 covers 14 residues. The V gene end was trimmed by 2 bases and the J gene end by 4 bases; junction bases not matched to a gene: 2. Germline CDR1 reads SGHTA; CDR2 reads FQGNSA. CDR3 residues: CASSLNRGPYGYTF. The CDR3 bases are TGTGCCAGCAGCTTAAACAGGGGGCCCTATGGCTACACCTTC.

The rearrangement joins TRBV18 to TRBJ2-7; D ambiguous. Per the germline V gene, CDR1 is KGHSH and CDR2 is LQKENI. The V end was cut by 10 bases, the J end by 2 bases, with 6 bases between. The CDR3 totals 10 residues. The CDR3 protein is CAIDPYEQYF. CDR3 DNA sequence: TGTGCCATCGATCCCTACGAGCAGTACTTC.

This sequence joins TRBV7-2 and TRBJ2-5; no clear D. Trimming shortened V by 6 bases and J by 5 bases, and 19 bases separated the two germline ends. Per germline, CDR1 SGHTA and CDR2 FQGNSA. The CDR3 totals 15 residues. The CDR3 bases are TGTGCCAGCAGTCCTTCGGGCCTGCCGGAGGAGACCCAGTACTTC. It translates to CASSPSGLPEETQYF. Variable domain in full (rest from reference TRBV7-2 and TRBJ2-5): GAGVSQSPSNKVTEKGKDVELRCDPISGHTALYWYRQSLGQGLEFLIYFQGNSAPDKSGLPSDRFSAERTGGSVSTLTIQRTQQEDSAVYLCASSPSGLPEETQYFGPGTRLLVL.

The rearrangement links TRBV20-1 to TRBJ2-2, with D uncertain. Germline assignment: CDR1 DFQATT and CDR2 SNEGSKA (reference sequence). The CDR3 runs 14 residues. Deletions cut 6 bases from V and 2 bases from J, with 13 bases between. The CDR3 nucleotides read TGCAGTGCCCGTGGCCAGAGAAACACCGGGGAGCTGTTTTTT. Protein product: CSARGQRNTGELFF.